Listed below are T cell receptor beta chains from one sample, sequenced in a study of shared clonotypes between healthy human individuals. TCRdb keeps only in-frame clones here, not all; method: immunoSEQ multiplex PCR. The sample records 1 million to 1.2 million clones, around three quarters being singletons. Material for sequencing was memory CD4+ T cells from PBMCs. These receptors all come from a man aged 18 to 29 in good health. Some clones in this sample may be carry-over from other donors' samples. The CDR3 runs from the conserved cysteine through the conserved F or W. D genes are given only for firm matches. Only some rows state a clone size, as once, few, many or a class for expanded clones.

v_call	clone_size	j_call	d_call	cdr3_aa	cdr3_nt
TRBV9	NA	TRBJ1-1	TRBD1	CASSPGQGRYTEAFF	TGTGCCAGCAGCCCGGGACAGGGCCGTTACACTGAAGCTTTCTTT
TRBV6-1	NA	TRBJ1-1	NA	CASSEVLGRNTEAFF	TGTGCCAGCAGTGAAGTATTGGGACGGAACACTGAAGCTTTCTTT
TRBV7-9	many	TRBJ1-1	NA	CASSFWGAGAFF	TGTGCCAGCAGCTTTTGGGGGGCTGGCGCTTTCTTT
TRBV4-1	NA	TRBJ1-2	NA	CASSHSRSPRDGYTF	TGCGCCAGCAGCCATTCCCGTTCCCCAAGGGATGGCTACACCTTC
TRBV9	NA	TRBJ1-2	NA	CASSARDIPDYGYTF	TGTGCCAGCAGCGCCAGGGACATCCCTGACTATGGCTACACCTTC
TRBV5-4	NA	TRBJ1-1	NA	CASSLRRGRENTEAFF	TGTGCCAGCAGCTTGAGAAGAGGACGGGAGAACACTGAAGCTTTCTTT
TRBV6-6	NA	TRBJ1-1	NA	CASMMYPGLNTEAFF	TGTGCCAGCATGATGTATCCGGGATTGAACACTGAAGCTTTCTTT
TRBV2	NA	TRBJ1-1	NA	CATKGQQNTEAFF	TGTGCCACCAAAGGACAGCAGAACACTGAAGCTTTCTTT
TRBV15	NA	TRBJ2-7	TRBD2	CATRVGTSAFYEQYF	TGTGCCACCAGGGTAGGGACTAGCGCCTTCTACGAGCAGTACTTC
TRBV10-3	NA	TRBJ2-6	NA	CAISARDGNVLTF	TGTGCCATCAGTGCCCGGGACGGCAACGTCCTGACTTTC
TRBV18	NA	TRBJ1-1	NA	CASSPGDFPAGF	TGTGCCAGCTCACCGGGGGACTTCCCCGCTGGGTTT
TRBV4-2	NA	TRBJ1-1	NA	CASSPGVGGGNTEAFF	TGTGCCAGCAGCCCAGGGGTGGGAGGAGGGAACACTGAAGCTTTCTTT
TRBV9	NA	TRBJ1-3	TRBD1	CASSLETGSGNTIYF	TGTGCCAGCAGCCTAGAGACAGGGTCCGGAAACACCATATATTTT
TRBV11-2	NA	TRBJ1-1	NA	CASSWSGTYTEAFF	TGTGCCAGCAGCTGGTCAGGAACTTACACTGAAGCTTTCTTT
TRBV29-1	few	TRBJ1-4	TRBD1	CSATPSTGTGEFF	TGCAGCGCTACACCCTCCACCGGGACAGGGGAGTTTTTT
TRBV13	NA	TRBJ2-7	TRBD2	CASSLSSGRVAYEQYF	TGTGCCAGCAGCTTATCTAGCGGGAGGGTAGCTTACGAGCAGTACTTC
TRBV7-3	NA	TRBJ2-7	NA	CASSLYGRADEQYF	TGTGCCAGCAGCTTATACGGGAGAGCAGACGAGCAGTACTTC
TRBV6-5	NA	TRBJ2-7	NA	CASSYLGYSYEQYF	TGTGCCAGCAGTTATCTGGGGTACTCCTACGAGCAGTACTTC
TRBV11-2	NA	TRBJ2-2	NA	CASSPQAPLGELFF	TGTGCCAGCAGCCCGCAGGCCCCACTCGGGGAGCTGTTTTTT
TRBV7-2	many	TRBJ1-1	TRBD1	CASSLAGQHTEAFF	TGTGCCAGCAGCTTAGCGGGACAGCACACTGAAGCTTTCTTT
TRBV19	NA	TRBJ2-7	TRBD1	CASSMTGWDEQYF	TGTGCCAGTAGTATGACAGGGTGGGACGAGCAGTACTTC
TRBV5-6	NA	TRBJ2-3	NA	CASSLRGIRSADTQYF	TGTGCCAGCAGCTTGCGAGGAATCCGGAGCGCAGATACGCAGTATTTT